This T cell receptor (beta chain) was profiled in a study of Ad26.COV2.S vaccination and SARS-CoV-2 variants. The overall study: Each vaccinee took Ad26.COV2.S intramuscularly, once or twice 56 days apart.

To note about this clone: Its specificity is unknown. Distinct nucleotide sequences in the sample also encode this CDR3.

General study points: Vaccinees and placebo recipients showed similar non-spike TCR breadth.

TCRdb keeps only in-frame clones here, not all; method: immunoSEQ multiplex PCR. The profile covers about 350,000 clones, with 85% to 90% appearing a single time and around 4.5% taken by the ten largest. The germline CDR1 and CDR2 sequences are LNHNV and YYDKDF (reference sequence). The CDR3 sequence is 14 residues long. J gave up 5 bases and V 3 bases, and 2 bases lay outside the gene matches. Documented treatment: around 19 received Ad26.COV2.S at low or high dose, single or two shots; 5 received placebo; per-sample allocation not given. Specimens were obtained on day 63 following the first vaccine or placebo injection.

This chain connects TRBV15 to TRBJ2-3, with 10 bases lining up with TRBD1. The source material was peripheral blood, sampled in a trial of Ad26.COV2.S vaccine versus placebo. This clonotype was sampled from a person aged 18-65 years who received the Ad26.COV2.S COVID-19 vaccine or a placebo. CDR3 loop: CATSRDRGGDTQYF. The CDR3 DNA reads as TGTGCCACCAGCAGGGACAGGGGGGGAGATACGCAGTATTTT.